The next 23 T cell receptor beta chains were all read from a single sample in a study of cytomegalovirus exposure and HLA in healthy donors. The PCR used 60 Vbeta and 13 Jbeta primers. This table comes from immunoSEQ multiplex PCR, and its TCRdb copy is limited to in-frame clones, with some not included. The repertoire holds about 190,000 clones, about 80% seen once, with roughly 2.6% in the top ten. Sequencing was performed on PBMCs. All receptors derive from a woman in her 50s in good health and CMV-seropositive.

The V and J genes are TRBV6-5 and TRBJ1-3, with a possible D match to TRBD1 (6 bases). The CDR3 is made up of 13 amino acids. V was shortened by 10 bases and J by 4 bases, with 14 bases between the two germline ends. Germline values: CDR1 MNHEY, CDR2 SVGAGI. For the CDR3, the DNA is TGTGCCACTACAGGGTTTTCCGGAAACACCATATATTTT. Protein product: CATTGFSGNTIYF.

The V and J genes are TRBV28 and TRBJ2-6; weak D call: TRBD1 (7 bases). Germline assignment: CDR1 MDHEN and CDR2 SYDVKM. V was clipped by 2 bases and J by 2 bases, with 19 bases between them. The CDR3 has 19 residues. CDR3 sequence: CASSLAPTGEVPGANVLTF. The CDR3, as DNA: TGTGCCAGCAGTTTAGCGCCCACAGGGGAGGTACCTGGGGCCAACGTCCTGACTTTC.

This clone came up once. CDR3 in amino acids: CASRRTGFNEKLFF. In DNA, the CDR3 is TGTGCCAGCAGGCGTACAGGGTTTAATGAAAAACTGTTTTTT. The chain has TRBV28 and TRBJ1-4; D is perhaps TRBD1 (6 bases). Trimming took 6 bases from V and 4 from J, leaving 12 bases between them. The germline gives CDR1 MDHEN, CDR2 SYDVKM. This CDR3 region has 14 residues.

This clone appeared many times. The chain carries TRBV4-3 and TRBJ2-3; 9 bases agree with TRBD2. The CDR3 spans 15 residues. The ends lost 9 bases at V and 4 bases at J; junction bases unmatched: 11. CDR1 and CDR2 from the germline V gene are LGHNA and YSLEER. The CDR3 sequence is CASTLTRGGPDTQYF. Here the CDR3 DNA reads TGCGCCAGTACACTTACGCGGGGGGGGCCAGATACGCAGTATTTT.

This clone was picked up a small number of times. This chain uses TRBV28 with TRBJ1-1, with D perhaps TRBD1 (6 bases). This CDR3 is built from 14 residues. Per the germline V gene, CDR1 is MDHEN and CDR2 is SYDVKM. Trimming left V 6 bases short and J 1 base short, with 12 bases between. The CDR3 DNA reads as TGTGCCAGCAGAGGGGGTGCAAAGAACACTGAAGCTTTCTTT. Its protein is CASRGGAKNTEAFF.

As concerns this clone: One base away lies a much larger clone, so this may be a sequencing read error. V gene TRBV10-3 combines with J gene TRBJ1-1, with 8 bases that match TRBD1. The CDR3 sequence is 13 residues long. Germline CDR1 is ENHRY and CDR2 is SYGVKD. DNA for the CDR3: TGTGCCAGCAGTGACAGGGGGAACACTGAAGCTTTCTTT. Residues: CASSDRGNTEAFF.

This clone was recorded once. V usage is TRBV18 and J usage is TRBJ1-2, with 7 bases lining up with TRBD1. The J segment lost 6 bases and the V segment lost 4 bases, leaving 11 bases of the junction unmatched. CDR1 and CDR2 from the germline V gene are KGHSH and LQKENI. This CDR3 region has 15 residues. CDR3 region: CASSLNRGSDHGYTF. CDR3 DNA: TGTGCCAGCTCACTGAACAGGGGCTCGGACCATGGCTACACCTTC.

The chain joins TRBV4-3 to TRBJ2-7; D is possibly TRBD1 (6 bases). The CDR3 is made up of 15 amino acids. Germline V CDR1 and CDR2: LGHNA, YSLEER. V was cut by 4 bases and J by 3 bases, with 16 bases left in between. Here the CDR3 reads CASSPDTGSGYEQYF. The CDR3 region has the DNA TGCGCCAGCAGCCCAGATACAGGGTCGGGCTACGAGCAGTACTTC.

The V call is TRBV6-6, the J call TRBJ2-3; TRBD2 matches at 9 bases. The CDR3 sequence is 13 residues long. Germline CDR1 MNHNY, CDR2 SVGAGI (reference sequence). V lost 11 bases to trimming and J lost 6 bases; unmatched junction nucleotides: 9. The CDR3 DNA reads as TGTGCCCACACAAGCGGGGGGATGGATACGCAGTATTTT. It encodes CAHTSGGMDTQYF.

The chain is built from TRBV7-2 and TRBJ1-4; TRBD1 is a possible D gene (6 bases). Trimming left V 5 bases short and J 8 bases short, with 18 bases between. CDR1 and CDR2 (germline): SGHTA, FQGNSA. CDR3 length equals 15 residues. The CDR3 sequence is CASSPNRERIEKLFF. The CDR3 coding sequence is TGTGCCAGCAGCCCCAACAGGGAACGAATAGAAAAACTGTTTTTT.

The chain has TRBV4-1 and TRBJ1-5; D gene ambiguous. Per germline, CDR1 MGHRA and CDR2 YSYEKL. V dropped 2 bases and J dropped 10 bases, with 18 bases sitting between them. This CDR3 has 15 amino acids. As DNA, the CDR3 is TGCGCCAGCAGCCAAACTAGGACTGTACTCGCACCCCAGCATTTT. Its protein is CASSQTRTVLAPQHF.

The chain recombines TRBV27 with TRBJ1-5; 10 bases fit TRBD1. CDR1 and CDR2 from the germline V gene are MNHEY and SMNVEV (reference sequence). The CDR3 consists of 14 residues. J lost 7 bases, V lost 6 bases, and 6 bases had no gene match. The CDR3 region has the DNA TGTGCCAGCAGCCGGGGACAGGGGATCCAGCCCCAGCATTTT. Residues: CASSRGQGIQPQHF.

This chain joins TRBV5-6 and TRBJ1-6; 11 bases are shared with TRBD1. V lost 0 bases and J lost 8; bases outside the gene matches: 7. The CDR3 is 17 residues long. Germline assignment: CDR1 SGHDT and CDR2 YYEEEE. CDR3 in DNA: TGTGCCAGCAGCTTGGCCCGGGACAGGGGGTCCTATTCACCCCTCCACTTT. Protein: CASSLARDRGSYSPLHF.

The chain combines TRBV27 with TRBJ1-5; D not certain. The V gene lost 6 bases and the J gene lost 5 bases, with 14 bases spanning the gap. CDR1 MNHEY and CDR2 SMNVEV come from the germline V gene (reference sequence). This CDR3 contains 14 residues. The CDR3 coding sequence is TGTGCCAGCAGCCCGGAGCTTAGGTATCAGCCCCAGCATTTT. It specifies CASSPELRYQPQHF.

The genes are TRBV2 and TRBJ2-3; 7 positions match TRBD2. After removal of 4 bases from V and 3 bases from J, the junction contained 7 bases not matched to a gene. CDR1 SNHLY and CDR2 FYNNEI come from the germline V gene. The CDR3 sequence is 15 residues long. This CDR3 is CASSAIGGGTDTQYF. The CDR3 nucleotides read TGTGCCAGCAGTGCAATTGGCGGGGGTACAGATACGCAGTATTTT.

The chain links TRBV6-5 to TRBJ1-5; D might be TRBD1 (5 bases). Trimming stripped 7 bases from V and 2 bases from J, with 15 bases between. This CDR3 has 15 amino acids. CDR1 and CDR2 (germline): MNHEY, SVGAGI. The CDR3 is CASTMKGKGNQPQHF. CDR3 bases: TGTGCCAGCACTATGAAGGGGAAGGGCAATCAGCCCCAGCATTTT.

With respect to this clone: One junction end disagrees with the germline gene, perhaps due to a read error. The sample holds other DNA sequences that translate to the same CDR3. The chain uses TRBV4-1 and TRBJ2-1; weak D call: TRBD2 (6 bases). Germline CDR1 reads MGHRA; CDR2 reads YSYEKL. The CDR3 has 16 amino acids. DNA of the CDR3: TGTGCCAGCAGCCAAGGCGGGACCCTTTTCCACAATGAGCAGTTCTTC. Its protein is CASSQGGTLFHNEQFF.

This chain uses TRBV7-9 with TRBJ1-4, with D hard to call. Deletions cut 5 bases from V and 2 bases from J, with 9 bases between. This CDR3 has 14 residues. From germline, CDR1 is SEHNR and CDR2 FQNEAQ (reference sequence). In DNA form, the CDR3 reads TGTGCCAGCAGCCCACATTCGACTAATGAAAAACTGTTTTTT. Translated: CASSPHSTNEKLFF.

The genes are TRBV11-2 and TRBJ2-3; 10 bases match TRBD2. The junction had 1 base not matched to a gene; V was cut back by 2 bases and J by 2 bases. CDR1 and CDR2 from the germline V gene are SGHAT and FQNNGV. This CDR3 has 15 residues. The CDR3 nucleotides read TGTGCCAGCAGCTTACTAGCGGGAGCCACAGATACGCAGTATTTT. Protein: CASSLLAGATDTQYF.

This chain links TRBV19 with TRBJ2-4; 7 positions match TRBD1. This CDR3 spans 16 amino acids. The junction had 11 bases not matched to a gene; V was cut back by 4 bases and J by 5 bases. The germline V gene has CDR1 LNHDA and CDR2 SQIVND (reference sequence). This CDR3 reads CASSNPSDRAENIQYF. The CDR3 nucleotides are TGTGCCAGTAGTAACCCGTCTGACAGGGCCGAAAACATTCAGTACTTC.

The chain has TRBV19 and TRBJ2-5, with 8 bases identical to TRBD2. The CDR3 has 15 residues. Germline CDR1 LNHDA, CDR2 SQIVND (reference sequence). Trimming took 3 bases from V and 1 from J; bases not matched to a gene: 4. CDR3 DNA: TGTGCCAGTAGTATGCGGGGGGCGCTCCAAGAGACCCAGTACTTC. Translating gives CASSMRGALQETQYF. The full variable domain, rest sourced from reference TRBV19 and TRBJ2-5, is DGGITQSPKYLFRKEGQNVTLSCEQNLNHDAMYWYRQDPGQGLRLIYYSQIVNDFQKGDIAEGYSVSREKKESFPLTVTSAQKNPTAFYLCASSMRGALQETQYFGPGTRLLVL.

The chain carries TRBV10-3 and TRBJ2-3, with TRBD1 matching 7 bases. The CDR3 spans 15 residues. Germline lookup yields CDR1 ENHRY and CDR2 SYGVKD. V lost 6 bases to trimming and J lost 2 bases; unmatched junction nucleotides: 8. CDR3 residues: CAIRDGQVATDTQYF. CDR3 sequence (DNA): TGTGCCATCAGGGACGGACAGGTAGCCACAGATACGCAGTATTTT.

V usage is TRBV6-6 and J usage is TRBJ1-3; 9 bases line up with TRBD1. The V segment lost 5 bases and the J segment 4 bases; nucleotides outside the gene matches: 6. Germline CDR1 and CDR2: MNHNY and SVGAGI (reference sequence). CDR3 length: 15 residues. The CDR3 nucleotides read TGTGCCAGCAGTAACAGGGGGCAGGAAGGAAACACCATATATTTT. Translated, it gives CASSNRGQEGNTIYF.